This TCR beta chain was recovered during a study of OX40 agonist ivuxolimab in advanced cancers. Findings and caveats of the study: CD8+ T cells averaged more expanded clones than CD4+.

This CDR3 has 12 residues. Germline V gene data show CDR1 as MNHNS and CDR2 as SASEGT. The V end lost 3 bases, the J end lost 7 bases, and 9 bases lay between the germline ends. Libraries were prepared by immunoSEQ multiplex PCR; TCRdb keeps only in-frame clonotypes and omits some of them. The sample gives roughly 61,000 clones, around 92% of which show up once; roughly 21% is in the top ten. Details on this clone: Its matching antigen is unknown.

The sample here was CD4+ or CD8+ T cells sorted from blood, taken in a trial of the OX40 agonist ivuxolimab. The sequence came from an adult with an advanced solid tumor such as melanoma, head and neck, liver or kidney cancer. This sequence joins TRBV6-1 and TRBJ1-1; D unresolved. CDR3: CASSDPGNEAFF. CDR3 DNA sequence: TGTGCCAGCAGTGATCCGGGGAATGAAGCTTTCTTT.